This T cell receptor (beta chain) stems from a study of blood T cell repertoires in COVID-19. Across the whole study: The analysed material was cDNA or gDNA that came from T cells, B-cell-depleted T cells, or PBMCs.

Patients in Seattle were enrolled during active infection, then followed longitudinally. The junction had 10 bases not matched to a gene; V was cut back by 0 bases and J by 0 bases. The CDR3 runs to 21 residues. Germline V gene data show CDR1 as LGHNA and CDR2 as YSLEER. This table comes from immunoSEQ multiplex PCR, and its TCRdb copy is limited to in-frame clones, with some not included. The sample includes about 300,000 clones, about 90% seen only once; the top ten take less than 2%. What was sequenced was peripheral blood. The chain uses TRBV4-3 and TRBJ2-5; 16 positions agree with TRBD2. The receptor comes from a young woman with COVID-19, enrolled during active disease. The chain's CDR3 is CASSQEPAKGLAGGYQETQYF. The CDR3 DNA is TGCGCCAGCAGCCAAGAACCTGCGAAGGGACTAGCGGGGGGGTACCAAGAGACCCAGTACTTC.